The rows below give T cell receptor beta chains drawn from one sample of a study of OX40 agonist ivuxolimab in advanced cancers. Clones were sequenced by immunoSEQ multiplex PCR, and TCRdb holds only the in-frame ones, with some missing. The sample has under 85,000 clones, about 90% seen once. The sample consisted of CD4+ or CD8+ T cells sorted from blood, taken in a trial of the OX40 agonist ivuxolimab. These receptors were obtained from an adult with an advanced solid tumor such as melanoma, head and neck, liver or kidney cancer. CDR3s include the opening cysteine and the closing phenylalanine or tryptophan. The order of the fields is J gene, D gene, V gene, clone size, CDR3 DNA, CDR3 protein. A D gene is named only where the DNA matches it firmly. A row's size may be missing; if present it is once, few, many or a size class.

TRBJ2-3 | TRBD1 | TRBV7-2 | - | TGTGCCAGCAGCTTACAGGGGGCCGAGACAGATACGCAGTATTTT | CASSLQGAETDTQYF
TRBJ1-1 | - | TRBV6-5 | - | TGTGCCAGCAGTTATATGACTGAAGCTTTCTTT | CASSYMTEAFF
TRBJ2-2 | - | TRBV14 | - | TGTGCCAGCAGTCGCGTATCTAGCGTGAACACCGGGGAGCTGTTTTTT | CASSRVSSVNTGELFF
TRBJ1-5 | - | TRBV6-1 | - | TGTGCCAGCAGTGGAAGCGGACCCAATCAGCCCCAGCATTTT | CASSGSGPNQPQHF
TRBJ1-1 | - | TRBV7-9 | few | TGTGCCAGCAGCACGAGGACAGCCTTGAACACTGAAGCTTTCTTT | CASSTRTALNTEAFF
TRBJ2-3 | TRBD2 | TRBV5-6 | once | TGTGCCAGCAGCCGAGCGGGAGTCACAGATACGCAGTATTTT | CASSRAGVTDTQYF
TRBJ1-3 | - | TRBV30 | - | TGTGCCTGGAGTCTAGACAGCTCTGGAAACACCATATATTTT | CAWSLDSSGNTIYF
TRBJ2-5 | TRBD2 | TRBV9 | many | TGTGCCAGCAGCTTCACGGGGACTACGTCGGAGACCCAGTACTTC | CASSFTGTTSETQYF
TRBJ2-7 | - | TRBV5-4 | - | TGTGCCAGCAGCCCCGGCGGTCTTAGCTCCTACGAGCAGTACTTC | CASSPGGLSSYEQYF
TRBJ2-2 | TRBD2 | TRBV11-3 | once | TGTGCCAGCAGCTCCACTAGCGGGTGGGGCGGAGAGCTGTTTTTT | CASSSTSGWGGELFF
TRBJ1-5 | TRBD1 | TRBV7-6 | - | TGTGCCAGCAGCCCCGGGACAGGGAGGAGCAATCAGCCCCAGCATTTT | CASSPGTGRSNQPQHF
TRBJ2-3 | - | TRBV5-1 | - | TGCGCCAGCAGCTCCGGGGCACATACAGATACGCAGTATTTT | CASSSGAHTDTQYF
TRBJ2-7 | - | TRBV7-9 | - | TGTGCCAGCAGCTTAGAAGAGGGTTACAACGAGCAGTACTTC | CASSLEEGYNEQYF
TRBJ2-3 | - | TRBV5-1 | - | TGCGCCAGCAGCTCTCAGGGGGGCGCAGATACGCAGTATTTT | CASSSQGGADTQYF
TRBJ1-1 | TRBD1 | TRBV5-6 | - | TGTGCCAGCAGCCCCCAGAACAGGGGAGCTTTCTTT | CASSPQNRGAFF
TRBJ2-7 | TRBD1 | TRBV5-6 | - | TGTGCCAGCAGCTTGTATTCCGGGACAGGGACCTACGAGCAGTACTTC | CASSLYSGTGTYEQYF
TRBJ2-7 | - | TRBV6-1 | - | TGTGCCAGCAAAGCCGGACCCTACGAGCAGTACTTC | CASKAGPYEQYF
TRBJ2-1 | TRBD2 | TRBV9 | - | TGTGCCAGCAGCCGAACTAGCGGAGTCTACAATGAGCAGTTCTTC | CASSRTSGVYNEQFF